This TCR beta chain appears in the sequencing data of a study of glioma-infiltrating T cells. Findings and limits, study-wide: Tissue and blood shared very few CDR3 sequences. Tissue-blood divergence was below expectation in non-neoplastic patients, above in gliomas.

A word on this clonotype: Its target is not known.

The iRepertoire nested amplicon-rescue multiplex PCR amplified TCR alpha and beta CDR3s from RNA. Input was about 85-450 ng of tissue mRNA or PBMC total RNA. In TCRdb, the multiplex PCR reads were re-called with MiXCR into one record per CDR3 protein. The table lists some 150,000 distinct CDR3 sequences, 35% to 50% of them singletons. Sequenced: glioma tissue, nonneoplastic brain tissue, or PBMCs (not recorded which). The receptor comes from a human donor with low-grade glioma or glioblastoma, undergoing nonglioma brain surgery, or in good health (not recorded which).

This CDR3 is CASSGGRQETQYF. The CDR3 bases are TGTGCCAGCAGCGGCGGGCGGCAAGAGACCCAGTACTTC. The rearrangement links TRBV9 to TRBJ2-5, with D maybe TRBD2 (5 bases). The CDR3 is made up of 13 amino acids. The V and J ends lost 3 bases and 2 bases respectively, with 8 bases between them. Germline V gives CDR1 SGDLS, CDR2 YYNGEE.